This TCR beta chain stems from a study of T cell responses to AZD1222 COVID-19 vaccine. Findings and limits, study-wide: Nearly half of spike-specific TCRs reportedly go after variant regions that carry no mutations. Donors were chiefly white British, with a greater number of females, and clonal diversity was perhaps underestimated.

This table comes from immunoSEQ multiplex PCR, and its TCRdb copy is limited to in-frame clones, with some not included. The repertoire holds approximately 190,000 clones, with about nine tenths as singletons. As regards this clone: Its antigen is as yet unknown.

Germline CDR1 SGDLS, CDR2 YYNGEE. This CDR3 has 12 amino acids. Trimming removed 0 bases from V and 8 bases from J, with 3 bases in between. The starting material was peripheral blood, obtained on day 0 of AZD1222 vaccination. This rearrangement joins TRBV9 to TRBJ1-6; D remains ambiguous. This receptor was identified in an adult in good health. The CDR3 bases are TGTGCCAGCAGCGTAGTCGATTCACCCCTCCACTTT. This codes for CASSVVDSPLHF.